This TCR beta chain was sequenced in a study of early T cells in non-severe SARS-CoV-2 infection (TCRdb year 2021). A note on the overall study: Because TCR sequencing was done on bulk RNA from unsorted whole blood, the alpha and beta chains could not be paired.

The study was a case-control design nested within a healthcare worker cohort in London, UK, with weekly nasopharyngeal swab PCR tests and blood sampling. Healthcare workers were recruited during the week of the UK lockdown, between 23 and 31 March 2020, and followed weekly for up to about 16 weeks. Based on its abundance in the sample, this clonotype is medium-sized (0.01 to 0.1%). Which antigen it targets is not known. Base qualities are not recorded, but no much larger clone differs from it by a single base. The study at large found these results: VDJdb matching was skewed toward anti-spike CD8 responses, so virus-specific expansions were likely underestimated and private and CD4 specificities were missed.

The library was prepared using 5' RACE. The instrument was a NextSeq 500. To correct for sequencing error and PCR bias, the TCR library protocol tagged individual cDNA molecules with unique molecular identifiers. Both TCR alpha and beta chains were sequenced, and tight co-correlation was observed between alpha and beta sequence abundances in each sample. The study's processing was this. Decombinator V4 was used to annotate TCR sequences for V gene, J gene and CDR3. Expanded TCRs were defined as changing significantly between any two time points under a Poisson model with p below 0.0001. Abundances of TCRs were expressed as counts per million after normalisation to the total number of TCRs sequenced in each sample. A search of VDJdb, accessed on 1 November 2021, was run for TCRs annotated to CMV, EBV and SARS-CoV-2, with TCRs annotated for multiple antigens excluded. The public reads were reanalyzed by TCRdb: fastp trimming at Q25, MiXCR alignment, in-frame beta chains only. One record per CDR3 amino acid sequence lists the most common genes and DNA. None of the V and J calls come from the authors' own analysis; TCRdb made them. The sample yields under 20,000 distinct CDR3 sequences; over 4% were counted once. The ten largest account for 7.2% of the sample.

This clonotype was obtained from an adult who was a healthcare worker with PCR-confirmed SARS-CoV-2 infection or an uninfected control (not recorded which). What was sequenced was whole blood.

The nucleotides are TGTGCCAGCAGTGAGTTGGGACAGGGGATGGGTGAGCAGTTCTTC. This gives the protein CASSELGQGMGEQFF. In this chain, TRBV25-1 is recombined with TRBJ2-1; 10 nucleotides in the junction match TRBD1. The CDR3 numbers 15 residues from cysteine through phenylalanine. Just CDR3 DNA is preserved here, 45 bases in frame from base 1. V is trimmed back by 3 bases and J by 9 bases, and the junction contains 8 bases that no gene match accounts for. In the germline V gene, CDR1 corresponds to MGHDK and CDR2 to SYGVNS.